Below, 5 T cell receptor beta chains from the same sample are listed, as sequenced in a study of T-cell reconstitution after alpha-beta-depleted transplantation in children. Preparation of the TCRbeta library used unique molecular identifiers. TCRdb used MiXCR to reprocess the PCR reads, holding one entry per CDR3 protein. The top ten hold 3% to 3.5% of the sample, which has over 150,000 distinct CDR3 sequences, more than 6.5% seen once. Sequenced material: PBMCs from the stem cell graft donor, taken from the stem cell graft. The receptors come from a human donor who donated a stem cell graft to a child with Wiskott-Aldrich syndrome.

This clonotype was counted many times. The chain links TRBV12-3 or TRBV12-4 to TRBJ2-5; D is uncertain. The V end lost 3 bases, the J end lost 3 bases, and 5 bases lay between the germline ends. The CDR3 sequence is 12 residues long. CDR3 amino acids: CASSLIEETQYF. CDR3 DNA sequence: TGTGCCAGCAGTTTGATTGAAGAGACCCAGTACTTC.

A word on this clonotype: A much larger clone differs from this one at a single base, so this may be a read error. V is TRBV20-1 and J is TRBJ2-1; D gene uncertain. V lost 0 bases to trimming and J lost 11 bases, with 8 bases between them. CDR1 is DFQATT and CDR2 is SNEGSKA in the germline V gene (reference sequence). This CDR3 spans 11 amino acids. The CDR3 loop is CSAREPAKQFF. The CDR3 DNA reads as TGCAGTGCTAGAGAGCCAGCTAAGCAGTTCTTC.

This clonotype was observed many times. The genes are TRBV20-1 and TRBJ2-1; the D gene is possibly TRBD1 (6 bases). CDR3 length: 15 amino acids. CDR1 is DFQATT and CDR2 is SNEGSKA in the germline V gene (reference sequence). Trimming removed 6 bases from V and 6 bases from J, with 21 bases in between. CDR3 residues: CSAEASAGDPNEQFF. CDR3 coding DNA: TGCAGTGCAGAGGCGTCGGCAGGGGACCCCAATGAGCAGTTCTTC.

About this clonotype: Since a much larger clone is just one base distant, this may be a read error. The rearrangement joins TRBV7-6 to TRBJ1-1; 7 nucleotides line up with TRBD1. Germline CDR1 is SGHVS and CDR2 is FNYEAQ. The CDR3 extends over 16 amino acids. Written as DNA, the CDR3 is TGTGCCAACAGCTTTGGCACAGGGGTTTTGAACACTGAAGCTTTCTTT. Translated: CANSFGTGVLNTEAFF.

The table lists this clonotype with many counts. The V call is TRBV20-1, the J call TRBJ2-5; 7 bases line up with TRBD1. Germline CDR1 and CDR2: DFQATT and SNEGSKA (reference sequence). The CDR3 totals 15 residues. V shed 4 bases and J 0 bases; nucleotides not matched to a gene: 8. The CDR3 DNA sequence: TGCAGTGCTACCCCGGGACAGCCGTACCAAGAGACCCAGTACTTC. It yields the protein CSATPGQPYQETQYF.